The subject of this entry is one T cell receptor (beta chain). These data belong to a study of blood T cell repertoires in COVID-19. Germline loops: CDR1 SEHNR, CDR2 FQNEAQ (reference sequence). This CDR3 spans 14 amino acids. V gave up 3 bases and J gave up 7 bases; unmatched junction bases: 8. Original analysis: Estimated nucleated cell counts came from reference gene primer amplification. Some clones are missing from TCRdb's copy, which holds only in-frame ones; the method was immunoSEQ multiplex PCR. From that table come the V and J calls and clone size; the DNA was used to work out D and trimming. The repertoire holds 110,000 or so clones, roughly 80% seen once, with around a tenth in the top ten.

Sample: peripheral blood. The origin of this receptor is a woman aged 70-85 years with acute or convalescent COVID-19. V gene TRBV7-9 combines with J gene TRBJ1-1, with TRBD1 matching 7 bases. CDR3: CASSFPDRVGEAFF. For the CDR3, the DNA is TGTGCCAGCAGCTTCCCCGACAGGGTAGGTGAAGCTTTCTTT.